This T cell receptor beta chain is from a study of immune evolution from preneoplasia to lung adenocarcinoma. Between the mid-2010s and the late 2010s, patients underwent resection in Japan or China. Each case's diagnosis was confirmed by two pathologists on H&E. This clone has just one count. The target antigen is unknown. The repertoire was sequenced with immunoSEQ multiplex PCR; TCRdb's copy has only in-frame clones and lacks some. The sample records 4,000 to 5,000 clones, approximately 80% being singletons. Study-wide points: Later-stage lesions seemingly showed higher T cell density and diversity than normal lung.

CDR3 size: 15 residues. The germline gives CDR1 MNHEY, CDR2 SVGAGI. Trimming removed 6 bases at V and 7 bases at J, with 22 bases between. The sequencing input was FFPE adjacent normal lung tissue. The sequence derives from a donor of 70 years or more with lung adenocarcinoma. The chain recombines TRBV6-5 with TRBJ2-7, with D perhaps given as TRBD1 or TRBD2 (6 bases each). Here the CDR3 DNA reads TGTGCCAGCAGAGGGTTCGGAGGAGGGACAAAGGAGCAGTACTTC. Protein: CASRGFGGGTKEQYF.